A selection of T cell receptor beta chains follows, all from one sample in a study of cytomegalovirus exposure and HLA in healthy donors. The method was immunoSEQ multiplex PCR; TCRdb's version includes in-frame clones alone and lacks a portion of them. Of about 130,000 clones listed, 70% to 80% are singletons. Sequencing was carried out using PBMCs. The source is a man between 45 and 60 years old in good health and CMV-seronegative. CDR3s include the opening cysteine and the closing phenylalanine or tryptophan. Each record gives: D gene, clone size, V gene, J gene, CDR3 protein, CDR3 DNA. D genes are given only for firm matches. Only some rows state a clone size, as once, few, many or a class for expanded clones.

NA,NA,TRBV5-1,TRBJ2-1,CASSLVPGVGNEQFF,TGCGCCAGCAGCTTGGTGCCGGGAGTCGGTAATGAGCAGTTCTTC
NA,NA,TRBV29-1,TRBJ1-1,CSVENGDTEAFF,TGCAGCGTTGAAAATGGGGACACTGAGGCTTTCTTT
NA,NA,TRBV28,TRBJ1-3,CASSPRQVSSGNTIYF,TGTGCCAGCAGTCCTCGACAGGTCAGCTCTGGAAACACCATATATTTT
TRBD1,NA,TRBV2,TRBJ1-1,CASSTYNRGTEAFF,TGTGCCAGCAGTACTTATAACAGGGGCACTGAAGCTTTCTTT
NA,NA,TRBV28,TRBJ2-3,CASSPGLRLGRTDTQYF,TGTGCCAGCAGCCCGGGACTCCGGCTGGGCCGCACAGATACGCAGTATTTT
TRBD1,NA,TRBV6-5,TRBJ1-1,CASSDGTGTEAFF,TGTGCCAGCAGTGATGGGACAGGCACTGAAGCTTTCTTT
NA,NA,TRBV5-6,TRBJ2-2,CASSNLDTNTGELFF,TGTGCCAGCAGCAACCTAGATACTAATACCGGGGAGCTGTTTTTT
TRBD1,NA,TRBV28,TRBJ1-2,CASSAGTVLRGYTF,TGTGCCAGCAGTGCCGGGACAGTGTTGAGGGGCTACACCTTC
NA,NA,TRBV15,TRBJ2-5,CATSRDWGPQETQYF,TGTGCCACCAGCAGAGATTGGGGCCCCCAAGAGACCCAGTACTTC
NA,few,TRBV7-8,TRBJ2-3,CASSFDRQDTDTQYF,TGTGCCAGCAGCTTTGACAGACAGGACACAGATACGCAGTATTTT
TRBD2,NA,TRBV4-2,TRBJ2-3,CASSQGDGAGAGTDTQYF,TGTGCCAGCAGCCAAGGGGATGGAGCGGGAGCTGGTACAGATACGCAGTATTTT
NA,few,TRBV7-9,TRBJ2-7,CASSLNSEYEQYF,TGTGCCAGCAGCTTAAACAGTGAGTACGAGCAGTACTTC
NA,few,TRBV5-6,TRBJ2-2,CASSHRAGELFF,TGTGCCAGCAGCCACCGGGCCGGGGAGCTGTTTTTT
TRBD1,NA,TRBV19,TRBJ1-3,CASQRQGASGNTIYF,TGTGCCAGCCAGAGACAGGGGGCATCTGGAAACACCATATATTTT
TRBD1,NA,TRBV10-3,TRBJ2-7,CAISGSRGQSYEQYF,TGTGCCATCAGTGGGTCGAGGGGACAGTCCTACGAGCAGTACTTC
NA,NA,TRBV4-3,TRBJ2-7,CASSQGRSSYEQYF,TGCGCCAGCAGCCAGGGCCGGTCTTCCTACGAGCAGTACTTC
NA,once,TRBV11-3,TRBJ2-5,CASSSGETQYF,TGTGCCAGCAGCTCCGGGGAGACCCAGTACTTC
NA,NA,TRBV28,TRBJ1-3,CASRYSSGSGNTIYF,TGTGCCAGCAGATACTCTTCGGGGTCTGGAAACACCATATATTTT
TRBD1,NA,TRBV6-5,TRBJ1-5,CASSYTGAFNQPQHF,TGTGCCAGCAGCTATACAGGGGCGTTCAATCAGCCCCAGCATTTT
TRBD1,NA,TRBV28,TRBJ2-3,CASPRGTGGLTDTQYF,TGTGCCAGCCCCCGTGGGACAGGGGGCCTTACAGATACGCAGTATTTT
TRBD2,once,TRBV7-2,TRBJ2-7,CASSLGLAAYEQYF,TGTGCCAGCAGCTTAGGACTAGCGGCCTACGAGCAGTACTTC
TRBD2,once,TRBV2,TRBJ2-1,CASSGTSGSAYEQFF,TGTGCCAGCAGTGGGACTAGCGGGAGCGCCTATGAGCAGTTCTTC
TRBD1,NA,TRBV29-1,TRBJ1-1,CSVELGQLMNTEAFF,TGCAGCGTTGAATTGGGACAGCTAATGAACACTGAAGCTTTCTTT
TRBD1,few,TRBV2,TRBJ2-7,CASRSGTGFPEQYF,TGTGCCAGCAGATCCGGGACAGGGTTCCCCGAGCAGTACTTC
TRBD1,NA,TRBV19,TRBJ1-2,CASSIHRDSYGYTF,TGTGCCAGTAGTATCCACCGGGACAGCTATGGCTACACCTTC
NA,few,TRBV6-5,TRBJ1-4,CASSYSTGVGEKLFF,TGTGCCAGCAGTTACTCGACGGGTGTTGGTGAAAAACTGTTTTTT
TRBD1,NA,TRBV28,TRBJ1-4,CASSLGTGINEKLFF,TGTGCCAGCAGTCTGGGGACAGGGATCAATGAAAAACTGTTTTTT
NA,NA,TRBV6-5,TRBJ1-1,CASRSGWNTEAFF,TGTGCCAGCAGATCGGGATGGAACACTGAAGCTTTCTTT
NA,NA,TRBV28,TRBJ2-5,CASSTASSTQETQYF,TGTGCCAGCAGTACCGCATCTAGCACACAAGAGACCCAGTACTTC
TRBD1,once,TRBV30,TRBJ2-3,CAWSDGAGGYF,TGTGCCTGGAGTGACGGGGCAGGGGGGTATTTT
NA,few,TRBV27,TRBJ1-2,CASSAGVAPNYGYTF,TGTGCCAGCAGCGCGGGGGTTGCGCCTAACTATGGCTACACCTTC
NA,NA,TRBV6-1,TRBJ1-5,CASSEAKRKGPQPQHF,TGTGCCAGCAGTGAAGCGAAGCGGAAAGGGCCTCAGCCCCAGCATTTT
NA,NA,TRBV11-2,TRBJ2-7,CASSVRGGAAYEQYF,TGTGCCAGCAGCGTACGCGGCGGGGCGGCCTACGAGCAGTACTTC
TRBD1,once,TRBV19,TRBJ1-2,CASSIGDRFGYTF,TGTGCCAGTAGTATAGGGGACAGGTTTGGCTACACCTTC
NA,NA,TRBV18,TRBJ2-1,CASSPSRGNEQFF,TGTGCCAGCTCACCTAGCCGGGGCAATGAGCAGTTCTTC
TRBD1,NA,TRBV6-1,TRBJ1-5,CASSRAGGGQPQHF,TGTGCCAGCAGTCGGGCAGGGGGAGGTCAGCCCCAGCATTTT
NA,NA,TRBV7-6,TRBJ2-1,CASSLQLDSSEEQFF,TGTGCCAGCAGCTTGCAGTTGGACAGCTCGGAGGAGCAGTTCTTC
TRBD1,NA,TRBV7-6,TRBJ2-1,CASSYQSWDRGNEQFF,TGTGCCAGCAGCTACCAAAGCTGGGACAGGGGTAATGAGCAGTTCTTC
TRBD1,NA,TRBV28,TRBJ1-2,CASWIPGQGPYGYTF,TGTGCCAGCTGGATACCGGGACAGGGGCCTTATGGCTACACCTTC
NA,once,TRBV7-9,TRBJ1-2,CASSLRGYTF,TGTGCCAGCAGCTTGCGTGGCTACACCTTC
TRBD2,NA,TRBV5-1,TRBJ2-7,CASSLAGGLSDYEQYF,TGCGCCAGCAGCTTGGCCGGGGGACTATCAGACTACGAGCAGTACTTC
TRBD2,NA,TRBV9,TRBJ2-7,CASSVDGGSAYEQYF,TGTGCCAGCAGCGTAGACGGGGGGTCTGCCTACGAGCAGTACTTC
NA,NA,TRBV2,TRBJ1-3,CASRMDSGNTIYF,TGTGCCAGCAGGATGGACAGCGGAAACACCATATATTTT
NA,NA,TRBV21-1,TRBJ2-3,CASSKGGLRLAGGLYTQYF,TGTGCCAGCAGCAAAGGAGGGCTGAGGCTAGCGGGAGGTTTGTATACGCAGTATTTT
NA,NA,TRBV28,TRBJ2-3,CASSVDRIATDTQYF,TGTGCCAGCAGTGTTGACAGAATCGCGACAGATACGCAGTATTTT
TRBD1,NA,TRBV28,TRBJ1-2,CASSLSGTGDYGYTF,TGTGCCAGCAGTTTATCCGGCACAGGGGACTATGGCTACACCTTC
NA,few,TRBV29-1,TRBJ1-1,CSVDRNTEAFF,TGCAGCGTTGACAGGAACACTGAAGCTTTCTTT
NA,NA,TRBV7-8,TRBJ2-4,CASSLDPGWENIQYF,TGTGCCAGCAGCTTAGATCCGGGTTGGGAAAACATTCAGTACTTC
NA,NA,TRBV27,TRBJ2-7,CASSLQGGSYEQYF,TGTGCCAGCAGTTTACAGGGGGGATCCTACGAGCAGTACTTC
NA,NA,TRBV7-9,TRBJ2-7,CASSLVGGESSYEQYF,TGTGCCAGCAGCTTAGTAGGGGGGGAGAGCTCCTACGAGCAGTACTTC
NA,NA,TRBV6-5,TRBJ1-5,CASSSPREGGQPQHF,TGTGCCAGCAGTTCCCCAAGGGAGGGCGGTCAGCCCCAGCATTTT
NA,NA,TRBV7-2,TRBJ1-2,CASSLDSRAHNYGYTF,TGTGCCAGCAGCTTAGACTCCAGGGCTCATAACTATGGCTACACCTTC